Listed here are 24 T cell receptor beta chains from one sample, sequenced in a study of T cell responses to AZD1222 COVID-19 vaccine (dated by TCRdb to about 2021). The library came from the immunoSEQ multiplex PCR assay. TCRdb limited this immuneACCESS table to in-frame rearrangements with V and J called. A share of clones is missing; checked studies link under half to unresolved V genes, and the rest is unexplained. The sample table shows 92,000 or so clones, and 89% are seen once. Jointly, the top ten make up roughly 1.5% of the sample. The label giving this sample's time point can be read as: baseline before first vaccination. The sequencing here drew on peripheral blood, taken on day 0 of AZD1222 vaccination. The receptors here all came from an adult in good health.

The DNA of the CDR3 is TGTGCCAGCAGCTCCCCTATGGCGGCAGATACGCAGTATTTT. Protein: CASSSPMAADTQYF. This chain links TRBV7-9 with TRBJ2-3, with D uncertain. CDR1 SEHNR and CDR2 FQNEAQ come from the germline V gene (reference sequence). V lost 4 bases and J 4 bases, leaving 12 bases between the germline ends. This CDR3 is built from 14 residues.

This clone was counted once. For the CDR3, the DNA is TGTGCCAGTAGTCTAGGGTTAGCGAAGGTCGAGACCCAGTACTTC. This gives the protein CASSLGLAKVETQYF. J is TRBJ2-5 and V is TRBV19; D perhaps matches TRBD2 (5 bases). The germline V gene encodes CDR1 LNHDA and CDR2 SQIVND (reference sequence). The V end lost 5 bases, the J end lost 5 bases, and 18 bases lay between the germline ends. The CDR3 is 15 residues long.

The rearrangement joins TRBV6-6 to TRBJ1-4; D is possibly TRBD1 (6 bases). The CDR3 loop spans 13 amino acids. V lost 7 bases to trimming and J lost 7 bases, with 13 bases between them. Germline CDR1 is MNHNY and CDR2 is SVGAGI (reference sequence). CDR3 DNA: TGTGCCAGCACCAAGGACAGTCCTGAAAAACTGTTTTTT. It yields the protein CASTKDSPEKLFF.

The chain links TRBV7-9 to TRBJ1-3; D remains unclear. This CDR3 contains 13 residues. The V end was cut by 1 base, the J end by 9 bases, with 10 bases between. The germline gives CDR1 SEHNR, CDR2 FQNEAQ (reference sequence). The CDR3 loop is CASSLEFVGTIYF. DNA for the CDR3: TGTGCCAGCAGCTTAGAATTCGTTGGCACCATATATTTT.

This clone has a single count. The J gene is TRBJ2-3, the V gene TRBV2; 7 bases agree with TRBD1. Looked up from germline, CDR1 is SNHLY and CDR2 is FYNNEI. J was trimmed by 6 bases and V by 6 bases; bases with no gene match: 12. This CDR3 region has 15 residues. Here the CDR3 reads CASRAGTVRHDTQYF. The CDR3 region has the DNA TGTGCCAGCAGAGCCGGGACAGTTCGGCATGATACGCAGTATTTT.

Only one count was recorded for this clone. V usage is TRBV6-2 or TRBV6-3 and J usage is TRBJ1-5; TRBD1 matches 9 bases. This CDR3 contains 16 residues. In germline, CDR1 is MNHEY, CDR2 SVGEGT. The V segment lost 5 bases and the J segment 3 bases; nucleotides outside the gene matches: 8. CDR3 protein: CASSGTGRYLNQPQHF. The DNA of the CDR3 is TGTGCCAGCAGTGGGACAGGGAGGTACCTCAATCAGCCCCAGCATTTT.

V and J are TRBV19 and TRBJ2-2; 11 bases are shared with TRBD1. Germline values: CDR1 LNHDA, CDR2 SQIVND (reference sequence). The CDR3 contains 16 residues. The trim removed 8 bases at V and 6 bases at J, leaving 11 bases unmatched. CDR3 protein: CASSRDRDRGAGELFF. The CDR3 nucleotides are TGTGCCAGTTCTCGCGACCGGGACAGGGGGGCCGGGGAGCTGTTTTTT.

V and J are TRBV27 and TRBJ1-4; 8 positions agree with TRBD1. Germline assignment: CDR1 MNHEY and CDR2 SMNVEV (reference sequence). The CDR3 contains 14 residues. Losses at the gene ends were 10 bases for V and 5 bases for J; bases not matched to a gene: 9. DNA for the CDR3: TGTGCCATCCCCCCGACAGGGGTAAATGAAAAACTGTTTTTT. This gives the protein CAIPPTGVNEKLFF. Based on the CDR3 plus reference TRBV27 and TRBJ1-4, the full variable domain is EAQVTQNPRYLITVTGKKLTVTCSQNMNHEYMSWYRQDPGLGLRQIYYSMNVEVTDKGDVPEGYKVSRKEKRNFPLILESPSPNQTSLYFCAIPPTGVNEKLFFGSGTQLSVL.

The rearrangement joins TRBV7-2 to TRBJ1-1; 9 bases are shared with TRBD1. The V segment lost 6 bases and the J segment 7 bases; nucleotides outside the gene matches: 6. CDR1 and CDR2 (germline): SGHTA, FQGNSA. This CDR3 is built from 13 residues. The CDR3 region has the DNA TGTGCCAGCAGTGGACAGGGGACTGGTGAAGCTTTCTTT. Translating it yields CASSGQGTGEAFF. The whole variable domain, filled in from reference TRBV7-2 and TRBJ1-1, reads GAGVSQSPSNKVTEKGKDVELRCDPISGHTALYWYRQSLGQGLEFLIYFQGNSAPDKSGLPSDRFSAERTGGSVSTLTIQRTQQEDSAVYLCASSGQGTGEAFFGQGTRLTVV.

The J gene is TRBJ1-1, the V gene TRBV18; 7 nucleotides align to TRBD1. The V and J ends lost 1 base and 8 bases, in that order; junction bases with no gene match: 16. This CDR3 comprises 17 residues. Germline values: CDR1 KGHSH, CDR2 LQKENI. The CDR3 region has the DNA TGTGCCAGCTCACCACAGGGACAGACGTTCCAATCCTTCGAAGCTTTCTTT. It codes for CASSPQGQTFQSFEAFF.

The chain couples TRBV4-1 to TRBJ1-5, with D possibly being TRBD1 (5 bases). Germline V gene sequence: CDR1 MGHRA, CDR2 YSYEKL. The CDR3 length is 15 residues. V was cut by 1 base and J by 6 bases, with 13 bases left in between. The DNA for the CDR3 is TGCGCCAGCAGCCAAGTCGGGGGGAAAGGTCAGCCCCAGCATTTT. It translates to CASSQVGGKGQPQHF.

The rearrangement joins TRBV2 to TRBJ2-7; D is ambiguous. Deletions cut 6 bases from V and 2 bases from J, with 5 bases between. Germline V gene sequence: CDR1 SNHLY, CDR2 FYNNEI. The CDR3 has 11 residues. The CDR3 region has the DNA TGTGCCAGCAGGGTTACCTACGAGCAGTACTTC. This encodes CASRVTYEQYF.

The rearrangement links TRBV7-2 to TRBJ2-2; 12 nucleotides align to TRBD2. The CDR3 is 16 residues long. After removal of 4 bases from V and 7 bases from J, the junction contained 7 bases not matched to a gene. Germline assignment: CDR1 SGHTA and CDR2 FQGNSA. The CDR3 sequence: CASSSGLAGGGGELFF. The DNA of the CDR3 is TGTGCCAGCAGCTCGGGACTAGCGGGTGGCGGCGGGGAGCTGTTTTTT. Variable domain in full (rest from reference TRBV7-2 and TRBJ2-2): GAGVSQSPSNKVTEKGKDVELRCDPISGHTALYWYRQSLGQGLEFLIYFQGNSAPDKSGLPSDRFSAERTGGSVSTLTIQRTQQEDSAVYLCASSSGLAGGGGELFFGEGSRLTVL.

The J gene is TRBJ1-5, the V gene TRBV6-5; D is undetermined. The V end was cut by 2 bases, the J end by 6 bases, with 11 bases between. This CDR3 has 14 amino acids. Per germline, CDR1 MNHEY and CDR2 SVGAGI. CDR3 nucleotides: TGTGCCAGCAGTTACCGGTCAGGCGGTCAGCCCCAGCATTTT. Translating gives CASSYRSGGQPQHF.

This sequence joins TRBV5-6 and TRBJ2-7; 7 bases fit TRBD1. The CDR3 is 14 amino acids. J was trimmed by 2 bases and V by 5 bases; bases with no gene match: 7. Germline CDR1 SGHDT, CDR2 YYEEEE. CDR3 sequence: CASRLGQAAYEQYF. In DNA, the CDR3 is TGTGCCAGCAGACTAGGACAGGCCGCCTACGAGCAGTACTTC.

This rearrangement joins TRBV6-2 or TRBV6-3 to TRBJ2-7; D is unclear. V lost 6 bases and J 4 bases, leaving 10 bases between the germline ends. Germline V gives CDR1 MNHEY, CDR2 SVGEGT. The CDR3 loop spans 12 amino acids. The CDR3 nucleotides are TGTGCCAGCAGCAGGTCCTATTACGAGCAGTACTTC. Translation gives CASSRSYYEQYF.

The CDR3 DNA reads as TGTGCCAGCAGTTATTTGGGGGGCGCGGACACCGGGGAGCTGTTTTTT. The encoded protein is CASSYLGGADTGELFF. The chain carries TRBV6-5 and TRBJ2-2; D tentatively fits TRBD1 or TRBD2 (6 bases each). The CDR3 is 16 amino acids. Germline assignment: CDR1 MNHEY and CDR2 SVGAGI. V gave up 3 bases and J gave up 3 bases, with 14 bases separating them.

A single count supports this clone. The V and J genes are TRBV9 and TRBJ2-3, with D possibly matching TRBD1 (5 bases). V lost 3 bases and J 0 bases, leaving 11 bases between the germline ends. CDR3 length equals 15 residues. Germline CDR1 and CDR2: SGDLS and YYNGEE. The CDR3 nucleotides read TGTGCCAGCAGCGCTACAGGAGCTAGCACAGATACGCAGTATTTT. It encodes CASSATGASTDTQYF.

V and J are TRBV7-9 and TRBJ1-3, with D maybe TRBD1 (6 bases). The CDR3 runs to 15 residues. V was shortened by 2 bases and J by 4 bases, with 12 bases between the two germline ends. Germline lookup yields CDR1 SEHNR and CDR2 FQNEAQ (reference sequence). In DNA form, the CDR3 reads TGTGCCAGCAGCTTAACAGGGAGCATCGGAAACACCATATATTTT. Amino acid sequence: CASSLTGSIGNTIYF.

The rearrangement joins TRBV4-2 to TRBJ2-7; D assignment may be TRBD1 or TRBD2 (5 bases each). CDR1 is LGHNA and CDR2 is YNFKEQ in the germline V gene. The V gene lost 0 bases and the J gene lost 2 bases, with 8 bases spanning the gap. This CDR3 has 14 amino acids. The DNA of the CDR3 is TGTGCCAGCAGCCAAGATCAGGGACCCTACGAGCAGTACTTC. Its translation is CASSQDQGPYEQYF.

The V call is TRBV5-1, the J call TRBJ1-5; 7 nucleotides match TRBD1. The CDR3 contains 14 residues. Losses at the gene ends were 3 bases for V and 2 bases for J; bases not matched to a gene: 2. Germline assignment: CDR1 SGHRS and CDR2 YFSETQ. The DNA of the CDR3 is TGCGCCAGCAGCTCCGGGACAGGCAATCAGCCCCAGCATTTT. It is translated as CASSSGTGNQPQHF.

The chain joins TRBV6-6 to TRBJ1-5, with a possible D match to TRBD1 (5 bases). V was pared by 0 bases and J by 4 bases, with 10 bases between. Germline CDR1 is MNHNY and CDR2 is SVGAGI (reference sequence). CDR3 length: 15 amino acids. The DNA of the CDR3 is TGTGCCAGCAGTTACTCTGTACAGGAGAATCAGCCCCAGCATTTT. Amino acids: CASSYSVQENQPQHF.

The CDR3 nucleotides read TGCGCCAGCAGTGGGACAGGGGGTAATTCACCCCTCCACTTT. Its protein product is CASSGTGGNSPLHF. V is TRBV5-1 and J is TRBJ1-6; the match to TRBD1 covers 11 bases. Germline loops: CDR1 SGHRS, CDR2 YFSETQ. CDR3 length equals 14 residues. V gave up 5 bases and J gave up 6 bases; unmatched junction bases: 1.

The chain uses TRBV27 and TRBJ2-3, with TRBD2 as a possible D gene (5 bases). Trimming took 8 bases from V and 0 from J, leaving 9 bases between them. Germline values: CDR1 MNHEY, CDR2 SMNVEV (reference sequence). This CDR3 contains 13 residues. CDR3 amino acids: CASGAASTDTQYF. The CDR3 region has the DNA TGTGCCAGCGGAGCGGCTAGCACAGATACGCAGTATTTT.